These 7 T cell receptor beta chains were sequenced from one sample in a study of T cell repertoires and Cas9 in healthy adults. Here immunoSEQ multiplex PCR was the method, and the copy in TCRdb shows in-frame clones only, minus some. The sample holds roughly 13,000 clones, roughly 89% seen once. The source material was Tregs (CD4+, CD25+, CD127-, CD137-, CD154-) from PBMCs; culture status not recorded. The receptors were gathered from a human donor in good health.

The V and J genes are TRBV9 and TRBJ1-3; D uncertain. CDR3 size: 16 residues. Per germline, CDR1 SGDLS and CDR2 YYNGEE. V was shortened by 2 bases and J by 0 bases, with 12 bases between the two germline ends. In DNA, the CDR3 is TGTGCCAGCAGCGTCGGTCAGGTCCCCTCTGGAAACACCATATATTTT. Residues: CASSVGQVPSGNTIYF.

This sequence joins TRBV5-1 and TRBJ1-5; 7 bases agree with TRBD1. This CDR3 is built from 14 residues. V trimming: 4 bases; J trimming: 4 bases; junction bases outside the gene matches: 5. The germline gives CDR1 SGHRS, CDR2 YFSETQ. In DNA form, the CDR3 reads TGCGCCAGCAGCAAGACAGGGCCGAATCAGCCCCAGCATTTT. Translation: CASSKTGPNQPQHF.

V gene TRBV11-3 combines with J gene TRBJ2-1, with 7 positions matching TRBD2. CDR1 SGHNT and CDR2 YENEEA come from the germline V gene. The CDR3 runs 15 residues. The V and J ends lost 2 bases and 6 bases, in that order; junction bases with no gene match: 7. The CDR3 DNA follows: TGTGCCAGCAGCTTAAGGGCCGGGACTACCAATGAGCAGTTCTTC. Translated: CASSLRAGTTNEQFF.

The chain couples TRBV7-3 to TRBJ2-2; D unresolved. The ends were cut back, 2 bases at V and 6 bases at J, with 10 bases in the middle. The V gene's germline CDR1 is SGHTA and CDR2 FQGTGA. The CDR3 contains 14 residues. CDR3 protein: CASSLGVWSGELFF. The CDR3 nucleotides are TGTGCCAGCAGCTTAGGAGTCTGGTCCGGGGAGCTGTTTTTT.

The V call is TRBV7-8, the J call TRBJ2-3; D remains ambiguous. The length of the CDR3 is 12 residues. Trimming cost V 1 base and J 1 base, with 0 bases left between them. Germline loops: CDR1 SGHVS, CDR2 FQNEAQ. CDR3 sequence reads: CASSLGTDTQYF. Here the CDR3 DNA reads TGTGCCAGCAGCTTAGGCACAGATACGCAGTATTTT.

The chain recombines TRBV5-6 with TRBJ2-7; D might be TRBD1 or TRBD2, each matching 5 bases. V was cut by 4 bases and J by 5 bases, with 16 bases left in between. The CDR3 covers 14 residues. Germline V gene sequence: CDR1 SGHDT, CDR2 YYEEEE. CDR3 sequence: CASSPGLRSDEQYV. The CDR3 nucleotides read TGTGCCAGCAGCCCGGGGCTCCGAAGTGACGAGCAGTACGTC.

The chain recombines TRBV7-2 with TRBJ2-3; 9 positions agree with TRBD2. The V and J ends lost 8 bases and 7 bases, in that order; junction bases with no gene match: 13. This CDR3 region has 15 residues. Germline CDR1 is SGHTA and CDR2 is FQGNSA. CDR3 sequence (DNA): TGTGCCAGCGGCCCCGGGACTAGCTACTTGTATACGCAGTATTTT. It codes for CASGPGTSYLYTQYF.